This entry lists 20 T cell receptor beta chains sequenced from one sample in a study of control samples from healthy donors and cancer patients. Assay used: immunoSEQ multiplex PCR; TCRdb lists only in-frame clones, some missing. The table records 80,000 to 100,000 clones, 88% of them present only once. The sequenced sample was blood. The receptors shown here come from a man aged 30 to 45 in good health.

This clone was seen a few times. The chain has TRBV2 and TRBJ2-7, with a weak D call TRBD2 (6 bases). The CDR3 has 22 residues. V dropped 0 bases and J dropped 3 bases, with 33 bases sitting between them. Germline lookup yields CDR1 SNHLY and CDR2 FYNNEI. In nucleotides, the CDR3 is TGTGCCAGCAGTGAAGCGCAGGTCTCTCTGCTAGCGCGAAGGACCCTCTACTACGAGCAGTACTTC. Protein: CASSEAQVSLLARRTLYYEQYF.

The chain is built from TRBV5-6 and TRBJ1-3; no reliable D call. The CDR3 contains 13 residues. Trimming shortened V by 4 bases and J by 3 bases, and 8 bases separated the two germline ends. Looked up from germline, CDR1 is SGHDT and CDR2 is YYEEEE. The CDR3, as DNA: TGTGCCAGCAGCCCGATTGATGGAAACACCATATATTTT. It codes for CASSPIDGNTIYF. Using reference TRBV5-6 and TRBJ1-3 for the parts outside the CDR3, the full variable domain is DAGVTQSPTHLIKTRGQQVTLRCSPKSGHDTVSWYQQALGQGPQFIFQYYEEEERQRGNFPDRFSGHQFPNYSSELNVNALLLGDSALYLCASSPIDGNTIYFGEGSWLTVV.

The V call is TRBV5-8, the J call TRBJ2-1, with no clear D. Trimming removed 8 bases from V and 0 bases from J, with 9 bases in between. The V gene's germline CDR1 is SGHTS and CDR2 YDEGEE. The CDR3 consists of 13 residues. This chain's CDR3 is CASRYISYNEQFF. The CDR3 bases are TGTGCCAGTAGGTATATCTCCTACAATGAGCAGTTCTTC.

This chain uses TRBV29-1 with TRBJ2-2, with D uncertain. Germline V gives CDR1 SQVTM, CDR2 ANQGSEA. The length of the CDR3 is 12 residues. With 6 bases removed from V and 7 bases from J, the gap between germline ends came to 12 bases. This CDR3 is CSVADLIGELFF. The CDR3 DNA sequence: TGCAGCGTGGCTGACCTCATCGGGGAGCTGTTTTTT.

The CDR3 DNA reads as TGTGCCAGCAGTTACTCTCCAACCGCAATCAAATTCAAACTGTTTTTT. It yields the protein CASSYSPTAIKFKLFF. This chain links TRBV6-5 with TRBJ1-4; D gene uncertain. Trimming removed 0 bases at V and 11 bases at J, with 19 bases between. This CDR3 is built from 16 residues. Germline V gives CDR1 MNHEY, CDR2 SVGAGI.

V usage is TRBV10-3 and J usage is TRBJ1-2, with D possibly TRBD1 on 6 matching bases. V lost 0 bases to trimming and J lost 3 bases, with 11 bases between them. Germline assignment: CDR1 ENHRY and CDR2 SYGVKD. The CDR3 runs 15 residues. CDR3 loop: CAISESGGADYGYTF. In DNA, the CDR3 is TGTGCCATCAGTGAGTCGGGGGGGGCGGACTATGGCTACACCTTC.

This clone was recorded a few times. The chain links TRBV27 to TRBJ2-5; 8 bases map to TRBD1. The germline V gene encodes CDR1 MNHEY and CDR2 SMNVEV (reference sequence). Trimming at V came to 0 bases and at J to 2 bases, leaving 5 bases not matched to a gene. The CDR3 runs to 16 residues. CDR3 DNA: TGTGCCAGCAGTTTATCGGGCAGGGGGCCTCAAGAGACCCAGTACTTC. Its protein is CASSLSGRGPQETQYF.

The chain is built from TRBV6-2 or TRBV6-3 and TRBJ1-5; 7 nucleotides line up with TRBD1. In germline, CDR1 is MNHEY, CDR2 SVGEGT. CDR3 size: 15 residues. Trimming at V came to 4 bases and at J to 4 bases, leaving 7 bases not matched to a gene. As DNA, the CDR3 is TGTGCCAGCAGTTCGCCGGGACAGAAGAATCAGCCCCAGCATTTT. Translating gives CASSSPGQKNQPQHF.

The rearrangement uses TRBV12-3 or TRBV12-4 and TRBJ2-1; 11 bases map to TRBD2. The CDR3 length is 13 residues. Trimming took 10 bases from V and 9 from J; bases not matched to a gene: 8. The DNA of the CDR3 is TGTGCCACTGGGCTAGCGGGAGGTGCTGAGCAGTTCTTC. Protein sequence: CATGLAGGAEQFF.

The genes are TRBV12-3 or TRBV12-4 and TRBJ2-1; D remains unclear. Trimming stripped 2 bases from V and 5 bases from J, with 7 bases between. The CDR3 extends over 13 amino acids. CDR3 DNA: TGTGCCAGCAGTTTATCCAGGCACAATGAGCAGTTCTTC. This sequence encodes CASSLSRHNEQFF.

This clone was seen a single time. CDR3 in amino acids: CASSLTIDGWGYIQYF. For the CDR3, the DNA is TGTGCCAGCAGTCTCACTATAGACGGATGGGGGTACATTCAGTACTTC. The V call is TRBV6-6, the J call TRBJ2-4; the D gene could be TRBD1 or TRBD2 (5 bases each). CDR1 is MNHNY, CDR2 SVGAGI, per germline (reference sequence). V gave up 5 bases and J gave up 8 bases, with 22 bases separating them. This CDR3 spans 16 amino acids.

The J gene is TRBJ1-5, the V gene TRBV15, with TRBD1 matching 7 bases. The CDR3 spans 14 residues. Germline V gene data show CDR1 as LNHNV and CDR2 as YYDKDF (reference sequence). The V and J ends lost 5 bases and 4 bases, in that order; junction bases with no gene match: 5. The CDR3 coding sequence is TGTGCCACCAGCGGGGACAGCTATAATCAGCCCCAGCATTTT. This translates into CATSGDSYNQPQHF.

The chain combines TRBV7-3 with TRBJ2-5; D not resolved. Trimming shortened V by 5 bases and J by 5 bases, and 12 bases separated the two germline ends. In germline, CDR1 is SGHTA, CDR2 FQGTGA. CDR3 length: 13 amino acids. The CDR3 spells CASSRIYGETQYF. The DNA for the CDR3 is TGTGCCAGCAGCCGGATATACGGGGAGACCCAGTACTTC.

The CDR3 coding sequence is TGTGCCTGGAGTGTACGGCTGACAGGGGGAGAGCAGTACTTC. Encoded protein: CAWSVRLTGGEQYF. This chain connects TRBV30 to TRBJ2-7, with 9 bases matching TRBD1. This CDR3 has 14 residues. Germline CDR1 and CDR2: GTSNPN and SVGIG (reference sequence). With V trimmed by 0 bases and J by 7 bases, 7 bases remained unmatched.

The chain recombines TRBV5-6 with TRBJ2-3; D may match TRBD1 or TRBD2 (5 bases each). V was trimmed by 5 bases and J by 0 bases, leaving 16 bases between them. CDR1 is SGHDT and CDR2 is YYEEEE in the germline V gene. The CDR3 consists of 16 residues. The DNA of the CDR3 is TGTGCCAGCAGGCCATATGGGGGATCTAGCACAGATACGCAGTATTTT. It translates to CASRPYGGSSTDTQYF.

J is TRBJ1-6 and V is TRBV11-2; no definite D call. Trimming cost V 4 bases and J 11 bases, with 18 bases left between them. Germline-derived CDR1 and CDR2 are SGHAT and FQNNGV. The CDR3 runs to 15 residues. The CDR3 DNA follows: TGTGCCAGCAGCTCGACGTTTGACAAGAGTGCACCCCTCCACTTT. Protein sequence: CASSSTFDKSAPLHF.

As concerns this clone: This same CDR3 is encoded by further DNA sequences in the sample. The chain recombines TRBV4-1 with TRBJ2-7; TRBD1 matches at 10 bases. Germline assignment: CDR1 MGHRA and CDR2 YSYEKL. J gave up 0 bases and V 1 base, and 0 bases lay outside the gene matches. This CDR3 is 15 amino acids long. CDR3 nucleotides: TGCGCCAGCAGCCAAGGGACAGGGGGCTCCTACGAGCAGTACTTC. As protein: CASSQGTGGSYEQYF.

J is TRBJ2-7 and V is TRBV2, with 8 bases matching TRBD1. V lost 5 bases to trimming and J lost 5 bases; unmatched junction nucleotides: 2. CDR1 is SNHLY, CDR2 FYNNEI, per germline. CDR3 length: 12 residues. This chain's CDR3 is CASSPTGDEQYF. CDR3 nucleotides: TGTGCCAGCAGTCCGACAGGGGACGAGCAGTACTTC.

This clone came up once. This CDR3 is also generated by other DNA sequences in the sample. The chain employs TRBV18 and TRBJ2-3, with TRBD2 matching over 12 bases. Germline CDR1 reads KGHSH; CDR2 reads LQKENI. V shed 3 bases and J 1 base; nucleotides not matched to a gene: 2. The CDR3 spans 16 residues. Written as DNA, the CDR3 is TGTGCCAGCTCACCTCTAGCGGGGGGGGGCACAGATACGCAGTATTTT. The encoded protein is CASSPLAGGGTDTQYF.

CDR3 nucleotides: TGTGCCAGCAGTTCGCAGGGGTTGAGCAATCAGCCCCAGCATTTT. It is translated as CASSSQGLSNQPQHF. V gene TRBV6-2 or TRBV6-3 combines with J gene TRBJ1-5; TRBD1 might be the D (6 bases). Trimming left V 4 bases short and J 1 base short, with 11 bases between. This CDR3 spans 15 amino acids. Germline loops: CDR1 MNHEY, CDR2 SVGEGT.